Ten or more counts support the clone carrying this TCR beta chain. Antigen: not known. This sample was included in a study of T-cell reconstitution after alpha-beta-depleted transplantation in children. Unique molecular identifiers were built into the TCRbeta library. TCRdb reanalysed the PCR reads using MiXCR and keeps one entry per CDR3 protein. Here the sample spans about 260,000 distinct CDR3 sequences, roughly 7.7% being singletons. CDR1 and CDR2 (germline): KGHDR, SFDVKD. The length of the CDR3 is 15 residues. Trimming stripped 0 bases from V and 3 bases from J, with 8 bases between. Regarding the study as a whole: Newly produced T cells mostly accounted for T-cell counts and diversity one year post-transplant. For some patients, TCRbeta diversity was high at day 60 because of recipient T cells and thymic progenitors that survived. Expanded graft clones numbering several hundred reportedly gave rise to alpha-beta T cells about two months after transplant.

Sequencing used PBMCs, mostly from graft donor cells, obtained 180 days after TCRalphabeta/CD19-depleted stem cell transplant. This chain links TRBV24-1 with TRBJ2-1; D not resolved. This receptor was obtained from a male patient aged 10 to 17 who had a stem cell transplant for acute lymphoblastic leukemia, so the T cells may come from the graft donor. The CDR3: CATSDLRTDYNEQFF. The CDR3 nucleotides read TGTGCCACCAGTGATTTGCGGACGGACTACAATGAGCAGTTCTTC.